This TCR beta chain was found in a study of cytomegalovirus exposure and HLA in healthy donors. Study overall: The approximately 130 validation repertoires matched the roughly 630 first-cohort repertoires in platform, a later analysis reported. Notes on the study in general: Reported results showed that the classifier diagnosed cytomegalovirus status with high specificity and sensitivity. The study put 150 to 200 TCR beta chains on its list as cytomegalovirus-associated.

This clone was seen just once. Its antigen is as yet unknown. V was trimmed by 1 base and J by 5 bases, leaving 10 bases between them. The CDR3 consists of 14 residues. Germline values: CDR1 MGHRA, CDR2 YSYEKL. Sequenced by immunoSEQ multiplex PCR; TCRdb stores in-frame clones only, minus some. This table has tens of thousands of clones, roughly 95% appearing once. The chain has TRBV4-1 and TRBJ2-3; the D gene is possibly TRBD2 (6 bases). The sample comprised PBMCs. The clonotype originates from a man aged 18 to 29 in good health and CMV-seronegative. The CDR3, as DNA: TGCGCCAGCAGCCAAGTATCGGGAGTAGATACGCAGTATTTT. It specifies CASSQVSGVDTQYF.